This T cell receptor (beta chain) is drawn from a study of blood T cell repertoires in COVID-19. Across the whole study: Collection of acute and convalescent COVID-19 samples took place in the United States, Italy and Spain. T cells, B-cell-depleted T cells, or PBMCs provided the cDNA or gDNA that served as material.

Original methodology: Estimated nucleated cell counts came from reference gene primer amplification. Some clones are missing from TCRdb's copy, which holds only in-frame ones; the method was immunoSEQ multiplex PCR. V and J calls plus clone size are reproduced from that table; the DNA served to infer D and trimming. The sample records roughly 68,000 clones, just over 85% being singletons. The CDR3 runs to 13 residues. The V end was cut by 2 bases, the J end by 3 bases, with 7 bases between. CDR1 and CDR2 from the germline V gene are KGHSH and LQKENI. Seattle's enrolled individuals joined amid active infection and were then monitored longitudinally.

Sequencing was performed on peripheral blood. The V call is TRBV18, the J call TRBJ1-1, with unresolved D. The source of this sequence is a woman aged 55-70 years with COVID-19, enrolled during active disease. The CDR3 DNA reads TGTGCCAGCTCACCATTGGGAGACACTGAAGCTTTCTTT. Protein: CASSPLGDTEAFF.